A selection of T cell receptor beta chains follows, all from one sample in a study of T cell repertoires in ileal Crohn's disease. Libraries were prepared by immunoSEQ multiplex PCR; TCRdb keeps only in-frame clonotypes and omits some of them. The table has some 12,000 clones, about three quarters seen once. What was sequenced was ileal tissue. All receptors derive from an adult with Crohn's disease. Both conserved end residues are part of each CDR3. D genes are given only for firm matches. Not every row has a clone size; where given, it reads once, few, many or a size class.

size: NA; V: TRBV9; length: 16; D: NA; J: TRBJ2-1; CDR3: CASSVALDNHYNEQFF; DNA: TGTGCCAGCAGCGTAGCTCTGGACAACCACTACAATGAGCAGTTCTTC
size: NA; V: TRBV5-6; length: 13; D: NA; J: TRBJ1-1; CDR3: CASSLTAYTEAFF; DNA: TGTGCCAGCAGCTTGACTGCCTACACTGAAGCTTTCTTT
size: NA; V: TRBV19; length: 14; D: TRBD1; J: TRBJ1-2; CDR3: CASSIDRTGGRYTF; DNA: TGTGCCAGTAGTATAGATCGTACAGGGGGCCGCTACACCTTC
size: NA; V: TRBV9; length: 15; D: NA; J: TRBJ2-7; CDR3: CASSMTATPSYEQYF; DNA: TGTGCCAGCTCAATGACAGCAACGCCCTCCTACGAGCAGTACTTC
size: few; V: TRBV2; length: 13; D: TRBD2; J: TRBJ2-3; CDR3: CAREAGGADTQYF; DNA: TGTGCCAGGGAAGCGGGGGGAGCAGATACGCAGTATTTT
size: NA; V: TRBV10-3; length: 12; D: TRBD2; J: TRBJ2-5; CDR3: CATDSGGETQYF; DNA: TGTGCCACCGATAGCGGGGGGGAGACCCAGTACTTC
size: NA; V: TRBV5-1; length: 15; D: TRBD1; J: TRBJ2-7; CDR3: CASSSIGTGGYEQYF; DNA: TGCGCCAGCAGCTCTATCGGGACAGGGGGGTACGAGCAGTACTTC
size: NA; V: TRBV11-2; length: 16; D: TRBD1; J: TRBJ1-5; CDR3: CASSRTGGRSNQPQHF; DNA: TGTGCCAGCAGCCGGACAGGGGGCCGTAGCAATCAGCCCCAGCATTTT
size: NA; V: TRBV9; length: 16; D: TRBD2; J: TRBJ2-3; CDR3: CASSDGSGGFTDTQYF; DNA: TGTGCCAGCAGTGATGGTAGCGGGGGATTTACAGATACGCAGTATTTT
size: NA; V: TRBV30; length: 14; D: NA; J: TRBJ2-3; CDR3: CAWSEGLSTDTQYF; DNA: TGTGCCTGGAGTGAGGGGCTTAGCACAGATACGCAGTATTTT
size: once; V: TRBV9; length: 15; D: TRBD2; J: TRBJ2-1; CDR3: CASSVLSGGAGEQFF; DNA: TGTGCCAGCAGCGTACTTAGCGGGGGGGCCGGAGAGCAGTTCTTC
size: NA; V: TRBV5-6; length: 16; D: TRBD1; J: TRBJ1-5; CDR3: CASSTGQGASNQPQHF; DNA: TGTGCCAGCAGCACCGGACAGGGGGCCAGCAATCAGCCCCAGCATTTT
size: NA; V: TRBV7-2; length: 16; D: TRBD1; J: TRBJ1-2; CDR3: CASSDQGQGALGGYTF; DNA: TGTGCCAGCAGCGACCAAGGCCAGGGGGCATTAGGTGGCTACACCTTC
size: few; V: TRBV4-1; length: 16; D: NA; J: TRBJ1-3; CDR3: CASSQPSGGSGNTIYF; DNA: TGCGCCAGCAGCCAACCTTCCGGGGGATCTGGAAACACCATATATTTT
size: NA; V: TRBV5-4; length: 13; D: NA; J: TRBJ1-1; CDR3: CASSFGGWTEAFF; DNA: TGTGCCAGCAGCTTTGGGGGGTGGACTGAAGCTTTCTTT
size: once; V: TRBV19; length: 14; D: TRBD1; J: TRBJ2-7; CDR3: CASSAGTGRYEQYF; DNA: TGTGCCAGTAGTGCCGGGACAGGGCGCTACGAGCAGTACTTC
size: once; V: TRBV4-3; length: 17; D: TRBD1; J: TRBJ2-5; CDR3: CASSQGQGIKLGETQYF; DNA: TGCGCCAGCAGCCAAGGACAGGGAATTAAACTGGGAGAGACCCAGTACTTC
size: few; V: TRBV19; length: 16; D: TRBD1; J: TRBJ1-5; CDR3: CASRPNQGEGNQPQHF; DNA: TGTGCCAGTAGGCCCAACCAGGGGGAGGGCAATCAGCCCCAGCATTTT
size: NA; V: TRBV5-1; length: 14; D: TRBD1; J: TRBJ2-7; CDR3: CASSFRDRADEQYF; DNA: TGCGCCAGCAGCTTTCGGGACAGGGCCGACGAGCAGTACTTC
size: NA; V: TRBV5-1; length: 16; D: TRBD2; J: TRBJ2-7; CDR3: CASSPWGGGSSYEQYF; DNA: TGCGCCAGCAGCCCGTGGGGCGGGGGGAGCTCCTACGAGCAGTACTTC
size: NA; V: TRBV10-3; length: 16; D: TRBD1; J: TRBJ2-7; CDR3: CAISELPGQGPYEQYF; DNA: TGTGCCATCAGTGAGCTCCCGGGACAGGGTCCCTACGAGCAGTACTTC
size: NA; V: TRBV5-5; length: 16; D: NA; J: TRBJ1-6; CDR3: CASSLGGPAQNSPLHF; DNA: TGTGCCAGCAGCTTGGGGGGCCCGGCCCAGAATTCACCCCTCCACTTT
size: NA; V: TRBV6-1; length: 17; D: NA; J: TRBJ1-1; CDR3: CASSDRSGSFLDTEAFF; DNA: TGTGCCAGCAGTGATAGGTCAGGGTCGTTTTTGGACACTGAAGCTTTCTTT
size: NA; V: TRBV7-9; length: 14; D: NA; J: TRBJ1-1; CDR3: CASRPGGAHTEAFF; DNA: TGTGCCAGCAGGCCGGGGGGGGCTCACACTGAAGCTTTCTTT
size: NA; V: TRBV7-3; length: 14; D: TRBD1; J: TRBJ1-1; CDR3: CASSLLPGQPEAFF; DNA: TGTGCCAGCAGCCTATTACCGGGACAGCCTGAAGCTTTCTTT
size: NA; V: TRBV11-2; length: 15; D: TRBD2; J: TRBJ2-5; CDR3: CASSPERGGLETQYF; DNA: TGTGCCAGCAGCCCGGAGCGGGGGGGCCTAGAGACCCAGTACTTC
size: NA; V: TRBV5-6; length: 14; D: NA; J: TRBJ1-1; CDR3: CASSSRRGSHEAFF; DNA: TGTGCCAGCAGCTCCCGGCGGGGTTCGCATGAAGCTTTCTTT
size: few; V: TRBV10-3; length: 15; D: NA; J: TRBJ2-2; CDR3: CAINPGHRNTGELFF; DNA: TGTGCCATCAACCCGGGACATAGGAACACCGGGGAGCTGTTTTTT
size: NA; V: TRBV7-9; length: 14; D: TRBD1; J: TRBJ2-7; CDR3: CASSSSTGSYEQYF; DNA: TGTGCCAGCAGCTCGTCGACAGGGTCCTACGAGCAGTACTTC
size: NA; V: TRBV2; length: 10; D: NA; J: TRBJ2-5; CDR3: CASLQETQYF; DNA: TGTGCCAGCCTCCAAGAGACCCAGTACTTC
size: NA; V: TRBV10-1; length: 14; D: NA; J: TRBJ1-2; CDR3: CASSGNSQPYGYTF; DNA: TGCGCCAGCAGTGGAAACAGTCAACCCTATGGCTACACCTTC
size: NA; V: TRBV4-2; length: 15; D: TRBD1; J: TRBJ1-3; CDR3: CASSQGTGFGNTIYF; DNA: TGTGCCAGCAGCCAAGGGACAGGCTTCGGAAACACCATATATTTT
size: NA; V: TRBV25-1; length: 13; D: NA; J: TRBJ1-1; CDR3: CASSGTANTEAFF; DNA: TGTGCCAGCAGTGGGACTGCGAACACTGAAGCTTTCTTT
size: NA; V: TRBV14; length: 14; D: NA; J: TRBJ2-5; CDR3: CASTPAGFLKTQYF; DNA: TGTGCCAGCACCCCGGCAGGGTTCTTAAAGACCCAGTACTTC
size: NA; V: TRBV13; length: 15; D: TRBD1; J: TRBJ1-2; CDR3: CASSLTLRQGQGYTF; DNA: TGTGCCAGCAGCTTAACCCTGCGACAGGGACAGGGCTACACCTTC
size: NA; V: TRBV27; length: 16; D: TRBD2; J: TRBJ2-3; CDR3: CASSFRLRGVQDTQYF; DNA: TGTGCCAGCAGTTTTCGCTTGCGGGGGGTACAAGATACGCAGTATTTT
size: NA; V: TRBV6-5; length: 14; D: NA; J: TRBJ2-1; CDR3: CASTAVFSVNEQFF; DNA: TGTGCCAGCACGGCGGTTTTTAGTGTCAATGAGCAGTTCTTC
size: NA; V: TRBV6-6; length: 12; D: NA; J: TRBJ1-2; CDR3: CASSYWGGGYTF; DNA: TGTGCCAGCAGTTACTGGGGAGGAGGCTACACCTTC